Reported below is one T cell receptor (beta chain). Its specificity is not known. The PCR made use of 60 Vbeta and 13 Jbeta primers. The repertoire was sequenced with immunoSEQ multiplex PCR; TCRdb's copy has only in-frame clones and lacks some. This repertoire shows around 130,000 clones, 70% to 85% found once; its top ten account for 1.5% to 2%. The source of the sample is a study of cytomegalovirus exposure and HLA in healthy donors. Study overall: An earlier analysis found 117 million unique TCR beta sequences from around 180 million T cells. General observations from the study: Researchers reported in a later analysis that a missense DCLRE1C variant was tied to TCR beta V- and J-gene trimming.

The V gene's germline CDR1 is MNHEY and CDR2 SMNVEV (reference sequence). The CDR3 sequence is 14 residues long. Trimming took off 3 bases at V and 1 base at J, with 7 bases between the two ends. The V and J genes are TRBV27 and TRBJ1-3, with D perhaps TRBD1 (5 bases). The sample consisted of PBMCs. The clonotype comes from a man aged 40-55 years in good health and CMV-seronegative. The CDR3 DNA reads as TGTGCCAGCAGTTTTTCAGGGTCTGGAAACACCATATATTTT. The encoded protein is CASSFSGSGNTIYF.